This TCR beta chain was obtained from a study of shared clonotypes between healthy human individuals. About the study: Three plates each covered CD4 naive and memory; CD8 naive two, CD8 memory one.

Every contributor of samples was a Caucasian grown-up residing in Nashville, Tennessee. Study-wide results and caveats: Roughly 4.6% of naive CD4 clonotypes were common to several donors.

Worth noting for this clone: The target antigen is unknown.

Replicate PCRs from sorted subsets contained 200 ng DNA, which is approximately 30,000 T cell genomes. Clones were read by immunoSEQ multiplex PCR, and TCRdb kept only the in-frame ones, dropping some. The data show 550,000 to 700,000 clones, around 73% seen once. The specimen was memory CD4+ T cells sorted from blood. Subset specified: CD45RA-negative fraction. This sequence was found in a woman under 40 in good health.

The CDR3 spells CASSPMDTGQPQHF. The CDR3 region has the DNA TGTGCCAGCAGCCCAATGGACACTGGTCAGCCCCAGCATTTT. The genes are TRBV27 and TRBJ1-5, with a possible D match to TRBD1 (5 bases). The CDR3 has 14 amino acids. CDR1 is MNHEY and CDR2 is SMNVEV in the germline V gene (reference sequence). Trimming cost V 6 bases and J 6 bases, with 15 bases left between them.